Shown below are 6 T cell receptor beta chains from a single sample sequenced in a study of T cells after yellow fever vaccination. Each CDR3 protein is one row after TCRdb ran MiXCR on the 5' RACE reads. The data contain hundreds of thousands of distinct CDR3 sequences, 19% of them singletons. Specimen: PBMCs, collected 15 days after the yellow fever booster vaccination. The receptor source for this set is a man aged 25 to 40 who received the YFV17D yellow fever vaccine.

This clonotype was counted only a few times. Written as DNA, the CDR3 is TGTGCCAGCAGGAGCTTAGCGGGAGCGGGAGCAGATACGCAGTATTTT. Its protein product is CASRSLAGAGADTQYF. The genes are TRBV7-8 and TRBJ2-3, with TRBD2 matching 9 bases. Losses at the gene ends were 6 bases for V and 4 bases for J; bases not matched to a gene: 11. This CDR3 has 16 residues. Germline V gene lookup returns CDR1 SGHVS and CDR2 FQNEAQ.

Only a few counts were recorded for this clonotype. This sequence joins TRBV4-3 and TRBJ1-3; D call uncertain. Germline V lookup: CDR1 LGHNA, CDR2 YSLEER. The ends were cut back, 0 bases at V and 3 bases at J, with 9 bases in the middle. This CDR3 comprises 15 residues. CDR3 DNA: TGCGCCAGCAGCCAAGATCTTCAGTATGGAAACACCATATATTTT. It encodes CASSQDLQYGNTIYF.

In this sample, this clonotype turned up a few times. The CDR3 nucleotides read TGTGCCAGCAGTGAGGATGGGACTAGCGGGAGGGCCGGCAGGGAGACTTCCTACAATGAGCAGTTCTTC. Protein: CASSEDGTSGRAGRETSYNEQFF. This chain connects TRBV25-1 to TRBJ2-1, with 16 bases identical to TRBD2. The V gene's germline CDR1 is MGHDK and CDR2 SYGVNS. This CDR3 contains 23 residues. The V gene end was trimmed by 3 bases and the J gene end by 1 base; junction bases not matched to a gene: 18.

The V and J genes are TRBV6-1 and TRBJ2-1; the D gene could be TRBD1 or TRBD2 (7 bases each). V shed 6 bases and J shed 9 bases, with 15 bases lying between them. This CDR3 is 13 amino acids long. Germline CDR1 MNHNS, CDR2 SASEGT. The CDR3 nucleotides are TGTGCCAGCAGGCTGACAGGGAGGGGTGAGCAGTTCTTC. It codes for CASRLTGRGEQFF.

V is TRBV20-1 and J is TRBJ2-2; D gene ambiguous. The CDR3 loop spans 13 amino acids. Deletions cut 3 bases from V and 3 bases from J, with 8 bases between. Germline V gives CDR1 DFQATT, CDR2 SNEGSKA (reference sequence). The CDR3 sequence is CSASFPDTGELFF. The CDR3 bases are TGCAGTGCTAGTTTTCCCGACACCGGGGAGCTGTTTTTT.

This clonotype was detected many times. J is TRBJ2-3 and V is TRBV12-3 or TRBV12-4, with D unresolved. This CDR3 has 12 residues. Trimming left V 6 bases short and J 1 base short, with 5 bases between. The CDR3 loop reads CASRRGTDTQYF. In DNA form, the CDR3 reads TGTGCCAGCAGAAGGGGCACAGATACGCAGTATTTT.